The 28 T cell receptor beta chains reported below all come from one sample, sequenced in a study of spatial heterogeneity in lung cancer. Indicated time point: blood at routine non-recurrence follow-up after resection. Unsorted tumor, nontumor lung tissue or cryopreserved PBMC supplied the whole RNA. TCRdb ran MiXCR on the 5' RACE reads and lists one entry per CDR3 protein. Among around 110,000 distinct CDR3 sequences listed, more than 9% were seen once. Sequencing used PBMCs, obtained at follow-up. These receptors came from a male donor with early-stage non-small cell lung cancer.

This chain uses TRBV7-8 with TRBJ2-5, with 11 positions matching TRBD2. The CDR3 has 15 residues. Germline CDR1 and CDR2: SGHVS and FQNEAQ. V lost 3 bases to trimming and J lost 4 bases; unmatched junction nucleotides: 4. CDR3 coding DNA: TGTGCCAGCAGCTTTAGCGGGGGGGCCCGAGAGACCCAGTACTTC. Translating it yields CASSFSGGARETQYF.

Many counts were recorded for this clonotype. The chain carries TRBV29-1 and TRBJ1-2, with TRBD1 matching over 8 bases. This CDR3 is built from 12 residues. With V trimmed by 6 bases and J by 4 bases, 4 bases remained unmatched. Per germline, CDR1 SQVTM and CDR2 ANQGSEA. For the CDR3, the DNA is TGCAGCGTCGGTACAGGGGGCTATGGCTACACCTTC. Translating it yields CSVGTGGYGYTF.

A few counts support this clonotype. The J gene is TRBJ2-5, the V gene TRBV29-1; the D is unclear. Germline lookup yields CDR1 SQVTM and CDR2 ANQGSEA. The CDR3 consists of 10 residues. V was cut by 7 bases and J by 2 bases, with 5 bases left in between. The CDR3: CSGKQETQYF. CDR3 in DNA: TGCAGCGGGAAACAAGAGACCCAGTACTTC.

The sample holds many counts of this clonotype. The DNA of the CDR3 is TGTGCCAGCAGCTTAGGACAGGGGGCTATCTATGGCTACACCTTC. This encodes CASSLGQGAIYGYTF. The chain couples TRBV7-9 to TRBJ1-2, with 10 bases identical to TRBD1. The CDR3 has 15 amino acids. Germline V CDR1 and CDR2: SEHNR, FQNEAQ (reference sequence). After removal of 1 base from V and 4 bases from J, the junction contained 3 bases not matched to a gene. Full variable domain (missing parts from reference TRBV7-9 and TRBJ1-2): DTGVSQNPRHKITKRGQNVTFRCDPISEHNRLYWYRQTLGQGPEFLTYFQNEAQLEKSRLLSDRFSAERPKGSFSTLEIQRTEQGDSAMYLCASSLGQGAIYGYTFGSGTRLTVV.

The rearrangement joins TRBV10-1 to TRBJ2-1; the D gene could be TRBD1 or TRBD2 (5 bases each). Germline V gene lookup returns CDR1 WNHNN and CDR2 SYGVQD (reference sequence). This CDR3 contains 14 residues. V lost 2 bases, J lost 2 bases, and 7 bases lay in between. The CDR3 protein is CASSEEGTYNEQFF. CDR3 DNA: TGCGCCAGCAGTGAGGAGGGGACCTACAATGAGCAGTTCTTC.

This clonotype was seen a few times. This chain connects TRBV5-1 to TRBJ2-3, with 7 bases lining up with TRBD1. Germline CDR1 is SGHRS and CDR2 is YFSETQ. Germline trimming cut 3 bases from V and 4 bases from J; bases unmatched to any gene: 5. The CDR3 runs 14 residues. CDR3 loop: CASSSDRNPDTQYF. CDR3 DNA sequence: TGCGCCAGCAGCTCGGACAGGAATCCAGATACGCAGTATTTT.

This clonotype was seen ten or more times. This chain's CDR3 is CASSSAQGAGEKLFF. The CDR3 nucleotides read TGTGCCAGCAGCTCCGCCCAGGGGGCCGGTGAAAAACTGTTTTTT. The chain carries TRBV9 and TRBJ1-4; 8 bases align to TRBD1. V was clipped by 4 bases and J by 7 bases; unmatched bases: 9. The germline gives CDR1 SGDLS, CDR2 YYNGEE. This CDR3 is 15 amino acids long.

The chain links TRBV6-6 to TRBJ1-5, with a weak D call TRBD1 (5 bases). V was pared by 8 bases and J by 6 bases, with 14 bases between. Germline V gene sequence: CDR1 MNHNY, CDR2 SVGAGI (reference sequence). This CDR3 comprises 13 residues. The CDR3 DNA reads TGTGCCAGCGGGTCCCAGGGTAGTCAGCCCCAGCATTTT. Its translation: CASGSQGSQPQHF.

CDR3 region: CASSPTRGEQYF. As DNA, the CDR3 is TGTGCCAGCAGCCCGACGAGGGGCGAGCAGTACTTC. The rearrangement uses TRBV12-3 or TRBV12-4 and TRBJ2-7; D is possibly TRBD1 or TRBD2 (5 bases each). Trimming stripped 6 bases from V and 6 bases from J, with 12 bases between. The length of the CDR3 is 12 residues.

This clonotype was found many times. The chain uses TRBV28 and TRBJ2-7; either TRBD1 or TRBD2 may supply D (5 bases each). The germline V gene encodes CDR1 MDHEN and CDR2 SYDVKM. The ends were cut back, 2 bases at V and 2 bases at J, with 10 bases in the middle. The CDR3 is 14 amino acids. The CDR3 sequence: CASSLGGSTYEQYF. Here the CDR3 DNA reads TGTGCCAGCAGTTTAGGGGGTAGCACCTACGAGCAGTACTTC.

In this sample, this clonotype turned up many times. The CDR3 DNA follows: TGTGCCAGCAAGGACAGGGGGCTTGGCAATCAGCCCCAGCATTTT. Protein product: CASKDRGLGNQPQHF. The J gene is TRBJ1-5, the V gene TRBV2; TRBD1 agrees at 11 bases. The germline V gene encodes CDR1 SNHLY and CDR2 FYNNEI. V was clipped by 7 bases and J by 2 bases; unmatched bases: 4. The CDR3 is 15 amino acids.

This clonotype occurred a few times. The V call is TRBV7-2, the J call TRBJ1-5; D might be TRBD1 (5 bases). Trimming pared 1 base from V and 1 base from J, leaving 11 bases between. Germline V gene sequence: CDR1 SGHTA, CDR2 FQGNSA. This CDR3 comprises 16 residues. This CDR3 is CASSLESGLSNQPQHF. The DNA for the CDR3 is TGTGCCAGCAGCTTAGAGTCAGGGTTAAGCAATCAGCCCCAGCATTTT.

This clonotype was counted many times. This rearrangement joins TRBV12-3 or TRBV12-4 to TRBJ2-7, with TRBD1 matching over 9 bases. The CDR3 is made up of 16 amino acids. The junction had 11 bases not matched to a gene; V was cut back by 3 bases and J by 5 bases. DNA for the CDR3: TGTGCCAGCAGTTTGCTCAGGACAGGGGTGGTAGACGAGCAGTACTTC. Protein: CASSLLRTGVVDEQYF.

The genes are TRBV5-1 and TRBJ1-4; D remains ambiguous. This CDR3 is 16 amino acids long. CDR1 SGHRS and CDR2 YFSETQ come from the germline V gene. The V end was cut by 4 bases, the J end by 0 bases, with 13 bases between. CDR3 DNA sequence: TGCGCCAGCAGCCGTGCCCCCCTTGCAACTAATGAAAAACTGTTTTTT. Residues: CASSRAPLATNEKLFF.

This clonotype was seen a handful of times. The junction departs from germline at one end; a sequencing error may be responsible. The chain recombines TRBV5-1 with TRBJ1-2; D call uncertain. The CDR3 extends over 10 amino acids. Germline V lookup: CDR1 SGHRS, CDR2 YFSETQ. The CDR3 protein is CASSPGPDDF. CDR3 coding DNA: TGCGCCAGCAGCCCGGGCCCCGACGACTTC.

This clonotype was counted between two and nine times. The chain links TRBV3-1 to TRBJ1-6; the D is unclear. Germline CDR1 LGHDT, CDR2 YNNKEL (reference sequence). Trimming took off 4 bases at V and 5 bases at J, with 9 bases between the two ends. The CDR3 covers 14 residues. DNA for the CDR3: TGTGCCAGCAGCCGCAAAACAGATAATTCACCCCTCCACTTT. Translating it yields CASSRKTDNSPLHF.

This chain connects TRBV27 to TRBJ2-3; the D gene could be TRBD1 or TRBD2 (5 bases each). Germline V CDR1 and CDR2: MNHEY, SMNVEV (reference sequence). V was pared by 6 bases and J by 4 bases, with 17 bases between. The CDR3 loop spans 15 amino acids. The CDR3 reads CASRGVAGWADTQYF. The CDR3 DNA is TGTGCCAGCAGGGGGGTGGCAGGGTGGGCAGATACGCAGTATTTT.

The J gene is TRBJ2-2, the V gene TRBV12-3 or TRBV12-4, with D possibly TRBD1 on 5 matching bases. V was pared by 3 bases and J by 1 base, with 9 bases between. This CDR3 is 15 amino acids long. The CDR3 loop reads CASSLLQGNTGELFF. The CDR3 nucleotides are TGTGCCAGCAGTTTGCTCCAGGGGAACACCGGGGAGCTGTTTTTT.

This clonotype was detected only a few times. The chain is built from TRBV7-9 and TRBJ2-7; D tentatively reads TRBD1 or TRBD2 (5 bases each). V was shortened by 5 bases and J by 6 bases, with 26 bases between the two germline ends. This CDR3 region has 17 residues. Per the germline V gene, CDR1 is SEHNR and CDR2 is FQNEAQ (reference sequence). The CDR3 bases are TGTGCCAGCAGCCCCTTCCCCGGGACCCCCGGGGCCGTCGAGCAGTACTTC. Amino acid sequence: CASSPFPGTPGAVEQYF. The full variable domain, its missing parts supplied by reference TRBV7-9 and TRBJ2-7, is DTGVSQNPRHKITKRGQNVTFRCDPISEHNRLYWYRQTLGQGPEFLTYFQNEAQLEKSRLLSDRFSAERPKGSFSTLEIQRTEQGDSAMYLCASSPFPGTPGAVEQYFGPGTRLTVT.

This clonotype was seen a handful of times. The CDR3 coding sequence is TGTGCCAGCAGCTTAGAGGGCGGGGAGACCCAGTACTTC. It is translated as CASSLEGGETQYF. The chain has TRBV7-9 and TRBJ2-5, with a possible D match to TRBD2 (5 bases). Germline V gene lookup returns CDR1 SEHNR and CDR2 FQNEAQ (reference sequence). CDR3 length equals 13 residues. V lost 1 base to trimming and J lost 5 bases, with 8 bases between them.

This clonotype was picked up a small number of times. The chain couples TRBV9 to TRBJ2-3; 8 nucleotides match TRBD2. The CDR3 is made up of 15 amino acids. V was clipped by 3 bases and J by 1 base; unmatched bases: 4. Germline V lookup: CDR1 SGDLS, CDR2 YYNGEE. CDR3 residues: CASSAGTRGTDTQYF. The CDR3, as DNA: TGTGCCAGCAGCGCCGGGACTAGGGGCACAGATACGCAGTATTTT.

This clonotype has more than one count but fewer than ten. This sequence joins TRBV20-1 and TRBJ2-1; tentatively, D is TRBD2 (5 bases). In germline, CDR1 is DFQATT, CDR2 SNEGSKA (reference sequence). Trimming pared 3 bases from V and 9 bases from J, leaving 9 bases between. CDR3 length: 11 amino acids. The CDR3 DNA sequence: TGCAGTGCTAGTACAAGCGGTGAGCAGTTCTTC. This gives the protein CSASTSGEQFF.

Here the CDR3 DNA reads TGTGCCAGCTCACCGACAGGGCGCTTGTGGGACTCGTTCTTC. Translating it yields CASSPTGRLWDSFF. V is TRBV18 and J is TRBJ2-1, with a weak D call TRBD1 (7 bases). Trimming took 3 bases from V and 15 from J, leaving 21 bases between them. This CDR3 comprises 14 residues. The germline V gene encodes CDR1 KGHSH and CDR2 LQKENI.

This clonotype was detected only once. The V and J genes are TRBV28 and TRBJ2-7; D remains ambiguous. CDR1 MDHEN and CDR2 SYDVKM come from the germline V gene. V lost 2 bases and J 2 bases, leaving 7 bases between the germline ends. The CDR3 runs 13 residues. CDR3 nucleotide sequence: TGTGCCAGCAGTTTAGGGGTCCCCTACGAGCAGTACTTC. Translating gives CASSLGVPYEQYF.

This clonotype showed up just a few times. The chain uses TRBV7-2 and TRBJ2-3; 14 bases map to TRBD2. The V gene end was trimmed by 5 bases and the J gene end by 4 bases; junction bases not matched to a gene: 5. The CDR3 spans 16 residues. CDR1 is SGHTA and CDR2 is FQGNSA in the germline V gene. The CDR3 sequence: CASSRGLAGGSDTQYF. CDR3 DNA: TGTGCCAGCAGCCGTGGACTAGCGGGGGGTTCAGATACGCAGTATTTT.

This clonotype was counted at least ten times. This chain joins TRBV12-3 or TRBV12-4 and TRBJ2-3, with TRBD2 identical over 9 bases. This CDR3 region has 16 residues. J gave up 6 bases and V 5 bases, and 12 bases lay outside the gene matches. This CDR3 reads CASSPLESGGCDTQYF. As DNA, the CDR3 is TGTGCCAGCAGTCCGTTAGAAAGCGGGGGGTGTGATACGCAGTATTTT.

The chain is built from TRBV5-5 and TRBJ2-1; 8 nucleotides agree with TRBD1. The CDR3 contains 15 residues. The germline V gene has CDR1 SGHKS and CDR2 YYEKEE (reference sequence). V dropped 3 bases and J dropped 4; count of bases not matched to a gene: 6. The CDR3 DNA reads as TGTGCCAGCAGCTCCAGACAGGGGCCTTACAATGAGCAGTTCTTC. This sequence encodes CASSSRQGPYNEQFF.

This clonotype turned up a few times. Germline is not matched at one junction end, which may reflect a read error. The genes are TRBV11-3 and TRBJ2-5, with TRBD2 as a possible D gene (5 bases). The CDR3 is 11 amino acids. Germline V gene data show CDR1 as SGHNT and CDR2 as YENEEA. As DNA, the CDR3 is TGTGTCAGCAGCGGCGGAGAGACCCAGTACTTC. Translating gives CVSSGGETQYF.